This passage covers 32 T cell receptor beta chains from one sample sequenced in a study of blood T cell repertoires in COVID-19. The protocol was immunoSEQ multiplex PCR, while the TCRdb copy is restricted to in-frame clones and leaves out a portion. The sample has roughly 240,000 clones, roughly 84% seen once. The specimen sequenced was peripheral blood. These receptors all stem from a man in his forties or fifties who had recovered from COVID-19.

This clone showed up just once. The chain is built from TRBV19 and TRBJ1-2, with D tentatively TRBD1 (5 bases). The germline V gene has CDR1 LNHDA and CDR2 SQIVND (reference sequence). The CDR3 runs 16 residues. Deletions cut 3 bases from V and 4 bases from J, with 18 bases between. CDR3 protein: CASSMVHRAGPYGYTF. The CDR3 DNA sequence: TGTGCCAGTAGTATGGTCCATCGGGCAGGGCCCTATGGCTACACCTTC.

This clone was seen just once. The chain carries TRBV12-3 or TRBV12-4 and TRBJ1-2; D uncertain. This CDR3 contains 13 residues. With 0 bases removed from V and 3 bases from J, the gap between germline ends came to 5 bases. CDR3 DNA sequence: TGTGCCAGCAGTTTAGCCTCGGACTATGGCTACACCTTC. It is translated as CASSLASDYGYTF.

This clone is a singleton in its sample. V gene TRBV4-3 combines with J gene TRBJ1-3; TRBD1 agrees at 7 bases. CDR3 length: 18 residues. CDR1 LGHNA and CDR2 YSLEER come from the germline V gene. The trim removed 3 bases at V and 0 bases at J, leaving 11 bases unmatched. The CDR3 sequence is CASSQLTGTALSGNTIYF. The CDR3 DNA sequence: TGCGCCAGCAGCCAGCTTACGGGGACAGCTCTCTCTGGAAACACCATATATTTT.

This chain links TRBV9 with TRBJ2-7; TRBD2 is a possible D gene (5 bases). Trimming pared 4 bases from V and 3 bases from J, leaving 20 bases between. Germline V lookup: CDR1 SGDLS, CDR2 YYNGEE. The CDR3 loop spans 16 amino acids. The CDR3, as DNA: TGTGCCAGCAGCTGCACTATAGCTTCGGGATGCTACGAGCAGTACTTC. It codes for CASSCTIASGCYEQYF.

CDR3 in amino acids: CASSLLGSGQFF. Written as DNA, the CDR3 is TGTGCCAGCAGTCTCCTTGGTAGCGGGCAGTTCTTC. The rearrangement uses TRBV11-2 and TRBJ2-1; tentative D call: TRBD2 (6 bases). The CDR3 spans 12 residues. CDR1 and CDR2 (germline): SGHAT, FQNNGV. Trimming shortened V by 6 bases and J by 12 bases, and 15 bases separated the two germline ends.

The J gene is TRBJ1-2, the V gene TRBV4-3, with D hard to call. Germline V gene lookup returns CDR1 LGHNA and CDR2 YSLEER. Trimming cost V 4 bases and J 7 bases, with 13 bases left between them. The CDR3 is 13 residues long. CDR3 nucleotide sequence: TGCGCCAGCAGCCGCATCGGGAGGGTTGGCTACACCTTC. Translating gives CASSRIGRVGYTF.

The chain combines TRBV29-1 with TRBJ2-3; possible D gene TRBD1, 6 bases. Germline values: CDR1 SQVTM, CDR2 ANQGSEA. Trimming shortened V by 4 bases and J by 9 bases, and 14 bases separated the two germline ends. There are 12 residues in the CDR3. The CDR3 nucleotides are TGCAGCGTTGGTACCAGGGGTTTGACGCAGTATTTT. Its protein product is CSVGTRGLTQYF.

V usage is TRBV19 and J usage is TRBJ2-1; D possibly corresponds to TRBD2 (6 bases). The CDR3 totals 13 residues. The germline V gene has CDR1 LNHDA and CDR2 SQIVND (reference sequence). The V end lost 6 bases, the J end lost 8 bases, and 14 bases lay between the germline ends. This CDR3 is CASRANWDYEQFF. DNA for the CDR3: TGTGCCAGTAGGGCGAATTGGGACTATGAGCAGTTCTTC.

This clone was observed once. V gene TRBV5-6 combines with J gene TRBJ1-4; TRBD1 matches at 7 bases. J lost 10 bases, V lost 0 bases, and 3 bases had no gene match. Germline lookup yields CDR1 SGHDT and CDR2 YYEEEE. The CDR3 sequence is 13 residues long. CDR3 bases: TGTGCCAGCAGCTTGGAGGGGGCAGGAAAACTGTTTTTT. Translating gives CASSLEGAGKLFF.

This clone showed up just once. The chain links TRBV5-1 to TRBJ1-6, with D unclear. V dropped 0 bases and J dropped 6 bases, with 10 bases sitting between them. The CDR3 length is 15 residues. Germline V gene lookup returns CDR1 SGHRS and CDR2 YFSETQ. The CDR3 DNA reads TGCGCCAGCAGCTTGGTTGGCAGTCCTAATTCACCCCTCCACTTT. Residues: CASSLVGSPNSPLHF.

The rearrangement uses TRBV5-1 and TRBJ2-1; 10 nucleotides line up with TRBD1. V lost 4 bases to trimming and J lost 1 base; unmatched junction nucleotides: 8. CDR1 is SGHRS and CDR2 is YFSETQ in the germline V gene. The CDR3 is 17 amino acids. The CDR3 region has the DNA TGCGCCAGCAGCGTCCAACCGGGACAGGGGTCCTACAATGAGCAGTTCTTC. Protein product: CASSVQPGQGSYNEQFF.

This chain joins TRBV30 and TRBJ2-7; 10 bases fit TRBD2. Germline V lookup: CDR1 GTSNPN, CDR2 SVGIG (reference sequence). Losses at the gene ends were 7 bases for V and 5 bases for J; bases not matched to a gene: 11. This CDR3 has 14 amino acids. In DNA form, the CDR3 reads TGTGCCTCCGGATCCCCAGCGGGAGGGGACGAGCAGTACTTC. It translates to CASGSPAGGDEQYF.

The genes are TRBV7-4 and TRBJ2-5; 8 nucleotides line up with TRBD2. CDR3 length equals 15 residues. The germline CDR1 and CDR2 sequences are SGHVT and SQSDAQ. J was trimmed by 6 bases and V by 4 bases; bases with no gene match: 10. The CDR3 DNA reads TGTGCCAGCAGCTCCGGGGGGGCATCCTCTAAGACCCAGTACTTC. Its translation: CASSSGGASSKTQYF.

The chain couples TRBV19 to TRBJ1-5, with TRBD1 matching over 7 bases. Trimming removed 5 bases from V and 0 bases from J; junction bases left unmatched: 4. This CDR3 comprises 15 residues. Germline CDR1 and CDR2: LNHDA and SQIVND (reference sequence). The CDR3 spells CASSGTGDSNQPQHF. CDR3 in DNA: TGTGCCAGTAGTGGTACAGGGGATAGCAATCAGCCCCAGCATTTT.

J is TRBJ2-6 and V is TRBV5-1; the D gene is possibly TRBD1 (5 bases). The CDR3 spans 17 residues. Germline CDR1 is SGHRS and CDR2 is YFSETQ. V gave up 4 bases and J gave up 4 bases, with 18 bases separating them. CDR3 in amino acids: CASSPNSLQGGANVLTF. The CDR3 DNA sequence: TGCGCCAGCAGCCCAAACTCTCTCCAGGGCGGGGCCAACGTCCTGACTTTC.

The gene calls are TRBV6-5 and TRBJ1-2; a weak D match, TRBD1 (6 bases). Per the germline V gene, CDR1 is MNHEY and CDR2 is SVGAGI. The CDR3 is made up of 15 amino acids. With 8 bases removed from V and 2 bases from J, the gap between germline ends came to 18 bases. CDR3 amino acids: CASLPRGGHNYGYTF. In nucleotides, the CDR3 is TGTGCCAGCCTTCCCCGGGGGGGCCACAACTATGGCTACACCTTC.

V usage is TRBV30 and J usage is TRBJ1-6; D not resolved. CDR3 size: 14 residues. Germline lookup yields CDR1 GTSNPN and CDR2 SVGIG (reference sequence). With 0 bases removed from V and 6 bases from J, the gap between germline ends came to 9 bases. For the CDR3, the DNA is TGTGCCTGGAGTGTTTCCCAGGCTAATTCACCCCTCCACTTT. Translated, it gives CAWSVSQANSPLHF.

The CDR3 sequence is CASSAPSIGELFF. DNA for the CDR3: TGTGCCAGCAGCGCCCCTAGTATCGGGGAGCTGTTTTTT. The rearrangement links TRBV7-2 to TRBJ2-2, with D unclear. CDR3 length: 13 residues. V was pared by 5 bases and J by 7 bases, with 11 bases between. Germline loops: CDR1 SGHTA, CDR2 FQGNSA. The whole variable domain, remainder taken from reference TRBV7-2 and TRBJ2-2, is GAGVSQSPSNKVTEKGKDVELRCDPISGHTALYWYRQSLGQGLEFLIYFQGNSAPDKSGLPSDRFSAERTGGSVSTLTIQRTQQEDSAVYLCASSAPSIGELFFGEGSRLTVL.

The chain recombines TRBV6-1 with TRBJ2-3; 9 bases agree with TRBD2. This CDR3 has 15 amino acids. The ends lost 1 base at V and 8 bases at J; junction bases unmatched: 7. Germline V gene lookup returns CDR1 MNHNS and CDR2 SASEGT. CDR3 sequence reads: CASSEDSGGFGTQYF. Here the CDR3 DNA reads TGTGCCAGCAGTGAAGATAGCGGGGGCTTCGGTACGCAGTATTTT.

This clone has just a few counts. This chain joins TRBV27 and TRBJ2-7; 11 positions match TRBD1. Germline V gene sequence: CDR1 MNHEY, CDR2 SMNVEV (reference sequence). The ends lost 4 bases at V and 0 bases at J; junction bases unmatched: 14. The CDR3 runs to 19 residues. CDR3 region: CASSSLTGTGGGASYEQYF. CDR3 DNA: TGTGCCAGCAGTTCACTTACAGGGACAGGGGGAGGGGCCTCCTACGAGCAGTACTTC.

This chain's CDR3 is CASSFAGADTEAFF. In DNA form, the CDR3 reads TGCGCCAGCAGCTTCGCGGGGGCGGACACTGAAGCTTTCTTT. This rearrangement joins TRBV5-1 to TRBJ1-1; perhaps TRBD1 as D (6 bases). Looked up from germline, CDR1 is SGHRS and CDR2 is YFSETQ. Trimming took off 2 bases at V and 3 bases at J, with 11 bases between the two ends. The CDR3 is 14 amino acids.

The chain couples TRBV7-2 to TRBJ2-1, with D perhaps TRBD2 (7 bases). V was clipped by 6 bases and J by 5 bases, with 17 bases between them. The CDR3 runs to 15 residues. CDR1 and CDR2 (germline): SGHTA, FQGNSA. CDR3 nucleotides: TGTGCCAGCAGGAACACGGGGGGCCGAAACAATGAGCAGTTCTTC. This encodes CASRNTGGRNNEQFF.

CDR3 amino acids: CASSHPLTRPYEQYF. The CDR3 region has the DNA TGTGCCAGCAGTCACCCTCTGACACGGCCATACGAGCAGTACTTC. The rearrangement links TRBV6-2 or TRBV6-3 to TRBJ2-7; D is uncertain. The V end was cut by 5 bases, the J end by 4 bases, with 18 bases between. The CDR3 spans 15 residues. Germline lookup yields CDR1 MNHEY and CDR2 SVGEGT.

The V and J genes are TRBV11-3 and TRBJ2-1; TRBD2 is a possible D gene (6 bases). The CDR3 length is 16 residues. The germline V gene encodes CDR1 SGHNT and CDR2 YENEEA. Trimming pared 0 bases from V and 7 bases from J, leaving 16 bases between. In nucleotides, the CDR3 is TGTGCCAGCAGCTTAGAGGGGACCGGGACTGAAAATGAGCAGTTCTTC. Translating it yields CASSLEGTGTENEQFF.

This clone was recorded only once. The chain combines TRBV3-1 (or the pseudogene TRBV3-2) with TRBJ2-2; the D is unclear. Between the trimmed V and J ends, which lost 8 bases and 6 bases, there was a span of 13 bases. CDR3 length: 13 residues. The germline V gene encodes CDR1 LGHDT and CDR2 YNNKEL (reference sequence). CDR3 nucleotides: TGTGCCAGCGCTACGAGATCATCCGGGGAGCTGTTTTTT. Its protein is CASATRSSGELFF.

This rearrangement joins TRBV19 to TRBJ2-3, with D tentatively TRBD2 (5 bases). V lost 2 bases and J 0 bases, leaving 6 bases between the germline ends. Per the germline V gene, CDR1 is LNHDA and CDR2 is SQIVND (reference sequence). CDR3 length: 14 amino acids. CDR3 sequence reads: CASSIRTSTDTQYF. CDR3 DNA: TGTGCCAGTAGTATAAGGACTAGCACAGATACGCAGTATTTT.

In its sample, this clone was seen a few times. The chain carries TRBV13 and TRBJ1-2; the D gene is possibly TRBD1 (6 bases). The germline V and J ends were trimmed by 5 bases and 4 bases, with 11 bases remaining between them. The germline gives CDR1 PRHDT, CDR2 FYEKMQ (reference sequence). This CDR3 contains 13 residues. DNA of the CDR3: TGTGCCAGCAGCCTACAGGGTGTCTATGGCTACACCTTC. This gives the protein CASSLQGVYGYTF.

This chain connects TRBV13 to TRBJ1-1; D is possibly TRBD1 (5 bases). V dropped 2 bases and J dropped 7 bases, with 14 bases sitting between them. Looked up from germline, CDR1 is PRHDT and CDR2 is FYEKMQ (reference sequence). CDR3 length equals 14 residues. The CDR3 spells CASSLRGRVGEAFF. CDR3 DNA: TGTGCCAGCAGCTTAAGGGGTCGGGTCGGTGAAGCTTTCTTT.

The chain uses TRBV5-1 and TRBJ2-2, with TRBD2 matching 7 bases. This CDR3 contains 14 residues. Germline V gene sequence: CDR1 SGHRS, CDR2 YFSETQ. Losses at the gene ends were 1 base for V and 6 bases for J; bases not matched to a gene: 3. The CDR3 here is CASSLTGGSGELFF. In nucleotides, the CDR3 is TGCGCCAGCAGCTTGACCGGGGGGTCCGGGGAGCTGTTTTTT.

The chain has TRBV6-2 or TRBV6-3 and TRBJ1-4, with D perhaps TRBD1 (6 bases). The CDR3 is 15 amino acids. With 6 bases removed from V and 3 bases from J, the gap between germline ends came to 14 bases. In germline, CDR1 is MNHEY, CDR2 SVGEGT. CDR3 loop: CASRPNRVSNEKLFF. Here the CDR3 DNA reads TGTGCCAGCAGACCTAACAGGGTGTCTAATGAAAAACTGTTTTTT.

The chain recombines TRBV6-5 with TRBJ1-2; a possible D gene is TRBD1 (6 bases). The CDR3 covers 13 residues. Germline CDR1 MNHEY, CDR2 SVGAGI. Between the trimmed V and J ends, which lost 8 bases and 4 bases, there was a span of 14 bases. The CDR3 protein is CASAIRGGYGYTF. The CDR3 DNA reads TGTGCCAGCGCCATCAGGGGCGGCTATGGCTACACCTTC.

This clone has ten or more counts. The chain joins TRBV14 to TRBJ1-2; perhaps TRBD1 as D (5 bases). Germline CDR1 is SGHDN and CDR2 is FVKESK. Trimming removed 6 bases from V and 0 bases from J, with 11 bases in between. CDR3 length: 14 residues. CDR3: CASRAGPTNYGYTF. The CDR3 bases are TGTGCCAGCAGGGCGGGGCCGACTAACTATGGCTACACCTTC.